The rows below give T cell receptor beta chains drawn from one sample of a study of CD8 T cells in ankylosing spondylitis. TCRdb fed the 5' RACE reads into MiXCR, producing one record per CDR3 protein. The sample yields under 450,000 distinct CDR3 sequences, 17% seen once. Sequencing used blood, either unsorted or a sorted T cell fraction (not recorded which). Receptors originate from a male donor with ankylosing spondylitis. Each CDR3 is given with its conserved first and last residue. The order of the fields is J gene, V gene, CDR3 protein.

>TRBJ2-7|TRBV28
CASSLMGTSGSYEQYF
>TRBJ1-5|TRBV3-1
CASSPDIYQPQHF
>TRBJ1-6|TRBV20-1
CSVPTGKNSPLHF
>TRBJ2-7|TRBV7-8
CASTSQTVPKGEQYF
>TRBJ1-4|TRBV6-6
CASSLGNEKLFF
>TRBJ1-6|TRBV7-2
CASSFGQGNNSPLHF
>TRBJ2-7|TRBV5-6
CASSLVGSRTTHEQYF
>TRBJ2-3|TRBV28
CASGVLKTDTQYF
>TRBJ2-3|TRBV5-6
CASSPGGLSGADTQYF
>TRBJ2-5|TRBV28
CASSPADYQETQYF